This TCR beta chain is drawn from a study of OX40 agonist ivuxolimab in advanced cancers. Study overall: In this cohort, patients received ivuxolimab, an agonistic anti-OX40 (CD134) antibody. Partial responses were seen in three patients, one with hepatocellular carcinoma and two with cutaneous melanoma. Prior anti-PD-1, anti-PD-L1 or anti-CTLA-4 therapy was allowed; about 39% had some.

The ends lost 5 bases at V and 4 bases at J; junction bases unmatched: 7. This CDR3 has 15 amino acids. Germline lookup yields CDR1 LNHDA and CDR2 SQIVND (reference sequence). To note about this clone: Its antigen is undetermined.

Profiling relied on immunoSEQ multiplex PCR, and the TCRdb table lists in-frame clones only, not all of them. The data contain 40,000 to 65,000 clones, 88% of them singletons. Broader study findings: Some patients without response likewise showed low normalized clonal expansion.

The sequencing used CD4+ or CD8+ T cells sorted from blood, collected in a trial of the OX40 agonist ivuxolimab. This chain connects TRBV19 to TRBJ1-1; 10 nucleotides agree with TRBD1. This TCR came from an adult with an advanced solid tumor such as melanoma, head and neck, liver or kidney cancer. The CDR3 region is CASSATWTGGTEAFF. CDR3 sequence (DNA): TGTGCCAGTAGTGCGACATGGACAGGGGGCACTGAAGCTTTCTTT.